This is a list of T cell receptor beta chains from one sample in a study of PD-1 blockade in classical Hodgkin lymphoma. TCRdb keeps only in-frame clones here, not all; method: immunoSEQ multiplex PCR. The sample has more than 45,000 clones, 75% to 95% seen once. The sample in question was peripheral blood mononuclear cells (PBMCs), obtained before the second cycle of nivolumab. The receptors were sampled from a human donor with classical Hodgkin lymphoma. Each CDR3 is given with its conserved first and last residue. Fields, in order: CDR3 protein, V gene.

CDR3aa: CASSDWETGGNNQPQHF
v_gene: TRBV6-4

CDR3aa: CAIAQETQYF
v_gene: TRBV7-9

CDR3aa: CVVLEQGAGYGYTF
v_gene: TRBV28

CDR3aa: CASSLMAGPGNTIYF
v_gene: TRBV27

CDR3aa: CASSAGQRDYGYTF
v_gene: TRBV11-2

CDR3aa: CASSEYVSGTGGSIEQYF
v_gene: TRBV25-1

CDR3aa: CASSAAPGLGNTEAFF
v_gene: TRBV5-1

CDR3aa: CASSLERQGATNEKLFF
v_gene: TRBV7-9

CDR3aa: CASSRGENTEAFF
v_gene: TRBV4-1

CDR3aa: CASSPRLAVYEQYF
v_gene: TRBV11-2

CDR3aa: CASSIVSGDEQYF
v_gene: TRBV19

CDR3aa: CASSQDRVHSGNTIYF
v_gene: TRBV4-2

CDR3aa: CASSLANRASGGAGEQFF
v_gene: TRBV11-2

CDR3aa: CASSTLGTGELFF
v_gene: TRBV19

CDR3aa: CASRKQGMNTEAFF
v_gene: TRBV27

CDR3aa: CACIGTGSTDTQYF
v_gene: TRBV30

CDR3aa: CATSTPYQDTQYF
v_gene: TRBV19

CDR3aa: CASSPADRDYGYTF
v_gene: TRBV9

CDR3aa: CASSEIAGPYNEQFF
v_gene: TRBV6-1

CDR3aa: CASSGGQGPGNTIYF
v_gene: TRBV9

CDR3aa: CASSKDLQETQYF
v_gene: TRBV7-6

CDR3aa: CASSYQGAYGYTF
v_gene: TRBV27

CDR3aa: CASKRASRDGVGGYTF
v_gene: TRBV27

CDR3aa: CASLGDRKNYEQYF
v_gene: TRBV2

CDR3aa: CASSGVEGLAGGPGTGELFF
v_gene: TRBV2

CDR3aa: CASSSGQGSLYTF
v_gene: TRBV28

CDR3aa: CASSLRGWTRGYTF
v_gene: TRBV7-9

CDR3aa: CASSLGTTSSSTDTQYF
v_gene: TRBV4-1

CDR3aa: CASSFAQGPYEQYF
v_gene: TRBV7-2

CDR3aa: CASSKRDSDTQYF
v_gene: TRBV19

CDR3aa: CASSANQRSPHEQYF
v_gene: TRBV9

CDR3aa: CASSHSKTSPQFF
v_gene: TRBV4-2